This T cell receptor (beta chain) was found in a study of glioma-infiltrating T cells after dendritic cell vaccination. Background on the study: Samples are from glioblastoma patients in Phase I and II dendritic cell vaccine trials.

Primers: 60 V beta forward and 13 J beta reverse. The table came from immunoSEQ multiplex PCR; TCRdb's copy has only in-frame clones and leaves some out. The sample holds over 70,000 clones; approximately 80% are singletons and the top ten take around 2.3%. Blood PBMC samples: pre-vaccination, two weeks post third vaccination, and at tumor progression. Looked up from germline, CDR1 is PRHDT and CDR2 is FYEKMQ (reference sequence). The CDR3 loop spans 18 amino acids. The V gene end was trimmed by 2 bases and the J gene end by 10 bases; junction bases not matched to a gene: 11. The chain recombines TRBV13 with TRBJ2-1; 16 bases match TRBD2. This material consisted of blood, taken before dendritic cell vaccination. The TCR originated in a human donor with glioblastoma. CDR3 loop: CASSLKPGLAGGPGEQFF. The CDR3 DNA sequence: TGTGCCAGCAGCTTAAAACCGGGACTAGCGGGAGGGCCGGGAGAGCAGTTCTTC.